Listed here is a single TCR beta chain. The antigen remains unidentified. One end of the junction fails to match germline, which may point to a read error. This sample was included in a study of cytomegalovirus exposure and HLA in healthy donors. Study information: Unique TCRs numbering around 80 million, obtained from HLA-typed donors, made up an early data release. Overall study results and limits: Common viral pathogens (according to a later analysis) appeared linked to several of the most significant clusters.

The germline V gene has CDR1 LGHNT and CDR2 FRNRAP. This CDR3 region has 12 residues. Primers for the PCR totalled 60 Vbeta and 13 Jbeta. Using immunoSEQ multiplex PCR, the repertoire was profiled, and TCRdb retains in-frame clones only, with some absent. The sample lists about 150,000 clones; roughly 85% were seen once. The sequenced sample was PBMCs. This chain links TRBV12-5 with TRBJ1-2; 8 positions agree with TRBD1. The clonotype comes from a woman between 25 and 40 years old in good health and CMV-seronegative. CDR3 sequence: CASGLGTGSISF. The CDR3 coding sequence is TGTGCTAGTGGCCTCGGGACAGGTTCGATCTCTTTC.